The 14 T cell receptor beta chains below were found in one sample sequenced in a study of CD8 T cells in Susac syndrome (dated by TCRdb to 2018 to 2020). To prepare the library, the immunoSEQ multiplex PCR assay was applied. RNA was extracted with the RNeasy kit and roughly 0.5 to 1 ug was reverse transcribed using random hexamers. In TCRdb, the public reads were trimmed at Q25 with fastp and aligned with MiXCR, with productive beta chains retained. Identical CDR3 protein sequences are pooled into one entry, listed with their most common genes and DNA. This sample has about 180,000 distinct CDR3 sequences in its table, and about 93% of those were observed once. Approximately 0.09% of the sample is held by the ten biggest clonotypes. The specimen was CD4+ T cells from PBMCs. The source is a human donor with multiple sclerosis.

This CDR3 is CATRRGPEAFF. The CDR3 DNA follows: TGTGCCACCCGGAGGGGGCCTGAAGCTTTCTTT. The chain links TRBV12-3 or TRBV12-4 to TRBJ1-1; TRBD1 agrees at 7 bases. The CDR3 is 11 amino acids. V lost 10 bases to trimming and J lost 6 bases; unmatched junction nucleotides: 5.

The CDR3 bases are TGTGCCAGCAGCTTAAAACGGGCACAAGAGACCCAGTACTTC. It yields the protein CASSLKRAQETQYF. This chain connects TRBV7-9 to TRBJ2-5; D gene unclear. There are 14 residues in the CDR3. Per germline, CDR1 SEHNR and CDR2 FQNEAQ (reference sequence). V lost 2 bases and J 2 bases, leaving 9 bases between the germline ends.

The rearrangement uses TRBV28 and TRBJ2-7, with TRBD2 as a possible D gene (6 bases). The CDR3 contains 13 residues. Germline CDR1 is MDHEN and CDR2 is SYDVKM. Trimming removed 5 bases from V and 2 bases from J, with 10 bases in between. CDR3 sequence: CASSGTFTYEQYF. CDR3 sequence (DNA): TGTGCCAGCAGTGGGACTTTTACCTACGAGCAGTACTTC.

This clonotype was counted only a few times. The rearrangement joins TRBV12-3 or TRBV12-4 to TRBJ1-3; tentatively, D is TRBD1 (6 bases). The V and J ends lost 5 bases and 4 bases respectively, with 9 bases between them. CDR3 length: 13 amino acids. The CDR3 is CASSPGGGNTIYF. The CDR3 coding sequence is TGTGCCAGCAGTCCCGGGGGCGGAAACACCATATATTTT.

The J gene is TRBJ2-1, the V gene TRBV20-1; D not resolved. Germline values: CDR1 DFQATT, CDR2 SNEGSKA (reference sequence). V lost 5 bases and J lost 0, with 11 bases in between. The CDR3 runs 14 residues. The CDR3 is CSAHSSSSYNEQFF. CDR3 nucleotides: TGCAGTGCTCACAGTTCGAGCTCCTACAATGAGCAGTTCTTC.

The chain combines TRBV19 with TRBJ1-2; no clear D. CDR1 and CDR2 (germline): LNHDA, SQIVND (reference sequence). V was clipped by 3 bases and J by 4 bases, with 15 bases between them. The CDR3 length is 15 residues. The CDR3 sequence is CASSMAGVRTYGYTF. In nucleotides, the CDR3 is TGTGCCAGTAGTATGGCCGGGGTGAGGACCTATGGCTACACCTTC.

This rearrangement joins TRBV5-6 to TRBJ1-1; D gene ambiguous. Trimming removed 1 base from V and 3 bases from J, with 7 bases in between. Germline assignment: CDR1 SGHDT and CDR2 YYEEEE. The CDR3 loop spans 13 amino acids. CDR3: CASSLLSHTEAFF. In nucleotides, the CDR3 is TGTGCCAGCAGCTTGCTTAGTCACACTGAAGCTTTCTTT.

In nucleotides, the CDR3 is TGTGCCAGCCGCGGGACAGGGGAAAACATTCAGTACTTC. This translates into CASRGTGENIQYF. The chain is built from TRBV6-1 and TRBJ2-4; 10 bases are a match to TRBD1. J was trimmed by 5 bases and V by 8 bases; bases with no gene match: 3. The CDR3 consists of 13 residues. Germline CDR1 is MNHNS and CDR2 is SASEGT.

This sequence joins TRBV28 and TRBJ1-4, with 7 bases that match TRBD1. CDR3 size: 13 residues. V gave up 7 bases and J gave up 6 bases; unmatched junction bases: 5. Per germline, CDR1 MDHEN and CDR2 SYDVKM. The CDR3 spells CASIARGDEKLFF. CDR3 sequence (DNA): TGTGCCAGCATAGCCAGGGGGGATGAAAAACTGTTTTTT. Complete variable domain (other parts from reference TRBV28 and TRBJ1-4): DVKVTQSSRYLVKRTGEKVFLECVQDMDHENMFWYRQDPGLGLRLIYFSYDVKMKEKGDIPEGYSVSREKKERFSLILESASTNQTSMYLCASIARGDEKLFFGSGTQLSVL.

This chain joins TRBV28 and TRBJ2-5, with D possibly matching TRBD2 (5 bases). Germline CDR1 and CDR2: MDHEN and SYDVKM. The CDR3 consists of 14 residues. V was shortened by 8 bases and J by 4 bases, with 17 bases between the two germline ends. CDR3 bases: TGTGCCAGCGTCGGAGGCTCCCTGGTAGAGACCCAGTACTTC. The encoded protein is CASVGGSLVETQYF.

Here the CDR3 DNA reads TGTGCCAGCAGCTTCAACACAGGGGGCCAAGAGACCCAGTACTTC. This translates into CASSFNTGGQETQYF. V gene TRBV11-2 combines with J gene TRBJ2-5, with 8 bases that match TRBD1. The ends lost 3 bases at V and 1 base at J; junction bases unmatched: 4. CDR1 and CDR2 (germline): SGHAT, FQNNGV. This CDR3 has 15 amino acids. Supplemented by reference TRBV11-2 and TRBJ2-5, the full variable domain reads EAGVAQSPRYKIIEKRQSVAFWCNPISGHATLYWYQQILGQGPKLLIQFQNNGVVDDSQLPKDRFSAERLKGVDSTLKIQPAKLEDSAVYLCASSFNTGGQETQYFGPGTRLLVL.

The chain recombines TRBV4-1 with TRBJ2-5; D tentatively fits TRBD1 or TRBD2 (5 bases each). This CDR3 comprises 14 residues. Germline V gives CDR1 MGHRA, CDR2 YSYEKL. V was cut by 1 base and J by 2 bases, with 8 bases left in between. CDR3 sequence: CASSQVGAQETQYF. The CDR3 DNA reads TGCGCCAGCAGCCAAGTCGGGGCACAAGAGACCCAGTACTTC.

V is TRBV12-3 or TRBV12-4 and J is TRBJ2-7; TRBD1 is a possible D gene (7 bases). V lost 6 bases to trimming and J lost 7 bases, with 13 bases between them. The CDR3 covers 12 residues. In DNA, the CDR3 is TGTGCCAGCAGCCAACAGGGGAGGGAGCAGTACTTC. Amino acids: CASSQQGREQYF.

The V and J genes are TRBV14 and TRBJ2-5; 7 bases are a match to TRBD1. Germline V gene data show CDR1 as SGHDN and CDR2 as FVKESK. There are 17 residues in the CDR3. Trimming cost V 4 bases and J 4 bases; bases outside gene matches: 15. DNA for the CDR3: TGTGCCAGCAGCCCCTTTCTAGGGGGCCCAGGAGGAGAGACCCAGTACTTC. This translates into CASSPFLGGPGGETQYF.